A single sample gave rise to the 18 T cell receptor beta chains below, sequenced in a study of cytomegalovirus exposure and HLA in healthy donors. The primer mix had 60 Vbeta and 13 Jbeta primers. Some clones are missing from TCRdb's copy, which holds only in-frame ones; the method was immunoSEQ multiplex PCR. The table lists some 180,000 clones, about 70% of them singletons. Sequencing was done on a sample of PBMCs. The receptors here all came from a woman younger than 45 in good health and CMV-seronegative.

This clone appeared a few times. This chain joins TRBV19 and TRBJ2-1; perhaps TRBD2 as D (6 bases). There are 15 residues in the CDR3. Germline lookup yields CDR1 LNHDA and CDR2 SQIVND (reference sequence). Trimming removed 10 bases at V and 4 bases at J, with 20 bases between. The DNA of the CDR3 is TGTGCCACCACTACGGCGGGACGGGGATACAATGAGCAGTTCTTC. It encodes CATTTAGRGYNEQFF.

V and J are TRBV2 and TRBJ2-7; TRBD1 matches at 11 bases. Germline V gives CDR1 SNHLY, CDR2 FYNNEI. This CDR3 region has 15 residues. The junction had 2 bases not matched to a gene; V was cut back by 3 bases and J by 1 base. CDR3 sequence (DNA): TGTGCCAGCAGTGAGGGACAGGGGGTATCCTACGAGCAGTACTTC. Translated, it gives CASSEGQGVSYEQYF. The whole variable domain, remainder taken from reference TRBV2 and TRBJ2-7, is EPEVTQTPSHQVTQMGQEVILRCVPISNHLYFYWYRQILGQKVEFLVSFYNNEISEKSEIFDDQFSVERPDGSNFTLKIRSTKLEDSAMYFCASSEGQGVSYEQYFGPGTRLTVT.

The chain has TRBV2 and TRBJ1-5; 8 positions match TRBD1. With 4 bases clipped from V and 6 bases from J, the junction kept 8 bases outside the gene matches. In germline, CDR1 is SNHLY, CDR2 FYNNEI. This CDR3 contains 15 residues. The CDR3 spells CASSGGQGAFQPQHF. In DNA, the CDR3 is TGTGCCAGCAGTGGTGGGCAGGGGGCTTTTCAGCCCCAGCATTTT.

V usage is TRBV5-8 and J usage is TRBJ2-6, with TRBD1 matching over 7 bases. Losses at the gene ends were 0 bases for V and 12 bases for J; bases not matched to a gene: 9. Germline CDR1 is SGHTS and CDR2 is YDEGEE. The length of the CDR3 is 15 residues. CDR3 region: CASSLAPGHRGVLTF. The CDR3 nucleotides read TGTGCCAGCAGCTTGGCCCCGGGACACAGGGGCGTCCTGACTTTC.

A single count supports this clone. The chain joins TRBV19 to TRBJ2-1, with 7 bases that match TRBD1. The CDR3 sequence is 14 residues long. Germline V lookup: CDR1 LNHDA, CDR2 SQIVND (reference sequence). The junction had 10 bases not matched to a gene; V was cut back by 6 bases and J by 8 bases. As DNA, the CDR3 is TGTGCCAGTAGCACGGGACAGAATTTCCATGAGCAGTTCTTC. Its protein product is CASSTGQNFHEQFF.

This clone showed up just a few times. The chain recombines TRBV7-9 with TRBJ2-3, with D perhaps matching TRBD1 (6 bases). This CDR3 contains 16 residues. CDR1 SEHNR and CDR2 FQNEAQ come from the germline V gene (reference sequence). Trimming shortened V by 4 bases and J by 2 bases, and 16 bases separated the two germline ends. CDR3 protein: CASSSGLGGDTDTQYF. The CDR3 DNA reads TGTGCCAGCAGCTCTGGGCTAGGGGGAGACACAGATACGCAGTATTTT.

In this sample, this clone turned up a few times. This rearrangement joins TRBV4-3 to TRBJ2-7, with TRBD1 matching 10 bases. Trimming at V came to 0 bases and at J to 4 bases, leaving 3 bases not matched to a gene. Germline V gene sequence: CDR1 LGHNA, CDR2 YSLEER. There are 15 residues in the CDR3. The CDR3 sequence: CASSQESGQGYEQYF. In nucleotides, the CDR3 is TGCGCCAGCAGCCAAGAGTCGGGACAGGGGTACGAGCAGTACTTC.

This sequence joins TRBV6-5 and TRBJ1-6; 9 nucleotides align to TRBD1. The CDR3 is 14 amino acids. The trim removed 6 bases at V and 10 bases at J, leaving 7 bases unmatched. Germline values: CDR1 MNHEY, CDR2 SVGAGI. CDR3 region: CASRYRGRDSPLHF. CDR3 coding DNA: TGTGCCAGCAGGTACAGGGGGCGAGACTCACCCCTCCACTTT.

This clone was observed once. The gene calls are TRBV29-1 and TRBJ2-5; 7 bases match TRBD2. The CDR3 has 14 residues. Trimming removed 6 bases from V and 1 base from J; junction bases left unmatched: 8. CDR1 is SQVTM, CDR2 ANQGSEA, per germline. CDR3 sequence: CSVPYRTSQETQYF. CDR3 DNA: TGCAGCGTGCCGTACCGGACTAGCCAAGAGACCCAGTACTTC.

This clone was detected only a few times. The rearrangement joins TRBV7-9 to TRBJ2-1; perhaps TRBD1 as D (6 bases). The ends were cut back, 4 bases at V and 0 bases at J, with 19 bases in the middle. Germline V gene data show CDR1 as SEHNR and CDR2 as FQNEAQ (reference sequence). This CDR3 contains 18 residues. CDR3 loop: CASSSTLPSDSSYNEQFF. In nucleotides, the CDR3 is TGTGCCAGCAGCTCGACGCTCCCCTCGGACAGCTCCTACAATGAGCAGTTCTTC.

The rearrangement joins TRBV27 to TRBJ1-2; 8 nucleotides match TRBD1. V dropped 2 bases and J dropped 4; count of bases not matched to a gene: 0. Germline V lookup: CDR1 MNHEY, CDR2 SMNVEV (reference sequence). This CDR3 comprises 13 residues. In DNA form, the CDR3 reads TGTGCCAGCAGTTTAGGGACAGGCTATGGCTACACCTTC. Translated: CASSLGTGYGYTF.

This chain links TRBV10-1 with TRBJ2-1, with D perhaps matching TRBD1 (5 bases). Trimming cost V 6 bases and J 1 base, with 10 bases left between them. Germline assignment: CDR1 WNHNN and CDR2 SYGVQD (reference sequence). There are 14 residues in the CDR3. The CDR3 loop reads CASRVGPSYNEQFF. CDR3 nucleotides: TGCGCCAGCAGGGTGGGGCCTTCCTACAATGAGCAGTTCTTC.

V and J are TRBV18 and TRBJ1-4; 7 bases line up with TRBD1. The CDR3 runs 15 residues. Germline assignment: CDR1 KGHSH and CDR2 LQKENI. V gave up 0 bases and J gave up 7 bases; unmatched junction bases: 5. The CDR3 DNA is TGTGCCAGCTCACCACCGGGACAGAAAGGTGAAAAACTGTTTTTT. Its protein product is CASSPPGQKGEKLFF.

J is TRBJ2-7 and V is TRBV27, with 10 bases identical to TRBD2. Unmatched junction bases numbered 9, after V lost 7 bases and J lost 0 bases. The length of the CDR3 is 16 residues. Germline V CDR1 and CDR2: MNHEY, SMNVEV (reference sequence). The CDR3 DNA reads TGTGCCAGCACCCCCCTAGCGGGAGTAACCTCCTACGAGCAGTACTTC. It encodes CASTPLAGVTSYEQYF.

This chain joins TRBV2 and TRBJ1-2; 7 bases are shared with TRBD1. The J segment lost 8 bases and the V segment lost 8 bases, leaving 14 bases of the junction unmatched. The CDR3 is made up of 14 amino acids. The germline V gene has CDR1 SNHLY and CDR2 FYNNEI. CDR3 sequence reads: CASGLQGGLGGYTF. The CDR3 coding sequence is TGTGCCAGCGGACTTCAAGGGGGCCTCGGGGGCTACACCTTC.

The rearrangement uses TRBV2 and TRBJ1-2, with 9 bases fitting TRBD1. Germline trimming cut 6 bases from V and 8 bases from J; bases unmatched to any gene: 10. The CDR3 has 14 amino acids. The germline CDR1 and CDR2 sequences are SNHLY and FYNNEI. The DNA for the CDR3 is TGTGCCAGCAGGTCTCCGGGACAGGGTTTCGGCTACACCTTC. It yields the protein CASRSPGQGFGYTF.

The V call is TRBV25-1, the J call TRBJ1-1; 8 positions agree with TRBD1. This CDR3 comprises 13 residues. Germline V CDR1 and CDR2: MGHDK, SYGVNS. V dropped 6 bases and J dropped 4; count of bases not matched to a gene: 4. The DNA for the CDR3 is TGTGCCAGCAGGTCAGGGGGCCGCACTGAAGCTTTCTTT. This codes for CASRSGGRTEAFF. Together with reference TRBV25-1 and TRBJ1-1, the CDR3 gives the full variable domain: EADIYQTPRYLVIGTGKKITLECSQTMGHDKMYWYQQDPGMELHLIHYSYGVNSTEKGDLSSESTVSRIRTEHFPLTLESARPSHTSQYLCASRSGGRTEAFFGQGTRLTVV.

This chain joins TRBV5-1 and TRBJ1-2; maybe TRBD1 (6 bases). Trimming took off 5 bases at V and 4 bases at J, with 15 bases between the two ends. Germline values: CDR1 SGHRS, CDR2 YFSETQ. CDR3 length equals 14 residues. DNA for the CDR3: TGCGCCAGCAGTTTCCCGGACAGAATCTATGGCTACACCTTC. It yields the protein CASSFPDRIYGYTF.